Listed below are T cell receptor beta chains from one sample, sequenced in a study of human T cells and chemical hapten exposure. TCRdb processed the RACE reads anew with MiXCR; each CDR3 protein has one entry. The table includes a few hundred thousand distinct CDR3 sequences, almost 8% detected once. Sequences were derived from whole blood, sampled in connection with sensitization to the hapten diphenylcyclopropenone (DPC). The source of these receptors is a man aged 18 to 29 with alopecia areata. Some clones in this sample may be carry-over from other donors' samples. Both conserved end residues are part of each CDR3. Fields, in order: D gene, J gene, clone size, V gene, CDR3 DNA, CDR3 protein. A D gene is named only where the DNA matches it firmly. Not all rows give a size; the values are once, few, many and, for expanded clones, a class.

d_gene: NA
j_gene: TRBJ1-5
abundance: few
v_gene: TRBV20-1
CDR3nt: TGCAGTGCTAGAAAAGGGGATAATCAGCCCCAGCATTTT
CDR3aa: CSARKGDNQPQHF

d_gene: NA
j_gene: TRBJ1-1
abundance: many
v_gene: TRBV12-3/TRBV12-4
CDR3nt: TGTGCCAGCAAGCCAAGAGAGACTGAAGCTTTCTTT
CDR3aa: CASKPRETEAFF

d_gene: TRBD1
j_gene: TRBJ1-4
abundance: few
v_gene: TRBV12-3/TRBV12-4
CDR3nt: TGTGCCAGCAGGGGACAGGGAAGGGAAAAACTGTTTTTT
CDR3aa: CASRGQGREKLFF

d_gene: TRBD1
j_gene: TRBJ2-1
abundance: few
v_gene: TRBV7-9
CDR3nt: TGTGCCAGCAGCGACCGACAGGGAAGCTCCTACAATGAGCAGTTCTTC
CDR3aa: CASSDRQGSSYNEQFF

d_gene: NA
j_gene: TRBJ1-2
abundance: NA
v_gene: TRBV11-2
CDR3nt: TGTGCCAGCAGCTTAGATCACAGGGCCAGTTCTAACTATGGCTACACCTTC
CDR3aa: CASSLDHRASSNYGYTF

d_gene: TRBD2
j_gene: TRBJ2-1
abundance: few
v_gene: TRBV7-6
CDR3nt: TGTGCCAGCAGCTTAGGTGGACTAGCGGGGGGTGAGCAGTTCTTC
CDR3aa: CASSLGGLAGGEQFF

d_gene: NA
j_gene: TRBJ1-5
abundance: few
v_gene: TRBV7-9
CDR3nt: TGTGCCAGCAGCACATTAGATCAGCCCCAGCATTTT
CDR3aa: CASSTLDQPQHF

d_gene: NA
j_gene: TRBJ1-2
abundance: NA
v_gene: TRBV29-1
CDR3nt: TGCAGCGTTCAGCTTACAGTGACTCCCTATGGCTACACCTTC
CDR3aa: CSVQLTVTPYGYTF

d_gene: TRBD1
j_gene: TRBJ1-6
abundance: few
v_gene: TRBV3-1
CDR3nt: TGTGCCAGCAGCCAAGTGGGGGACAGATCACCCCTCCACTTT
CDR3aa: CASSQVGDRSPLHF

d_gene: TRBD1
j_gene: TRBJ1-6
abundance: NA
v_gene: TRBV6-5
CDR3nt: TGTGCCAGCAGTTATTCCCCAGGACAGGGTATTTCACCCCTCCACTTT
CDR3aa: CASSYSPGQGISPLHF

d_gene: NA
j_gene: TRBJ1-2
abundance: NA
v_gene: TRBV3-1
CDR3nt: TGTGCCAGCAGCCAAGAGTCCTCGCGTGGCTACACCTTC
CDR3aa: CASSQESSRGYTF

d_gene: NA
j_gene: TRBJ2-2
abundance: NA
v_gene: TRBV6-5
CDR3nt: TGTGCCAGCAGTTACCGTGAGAATTTGCCTACCGGGGAGCTGTTTTTT
CDR3aa: CASSYRENLPTGELFF

d_gene: NA
j_gene: TRBJ2-5
abundance: NA
v_gene: TRBV4-2
CDR3nt: TGTGCCAGCAGCCAAGTTCCAGGAGAGACCCAGTACTTC
CDR3aa: CASSQVPGETQYF

d_gene: TRBD1
j_gene: TRBJ2-7
abundance: NA
v_gene: TRBV4-3
CDR3nt: TGCGCCAGCAGCACCACCCCTGGGACAGGGGATTGGGAGCAGTACTTC
CDR3aa: CASSTTPGTGDWEQYF

d_gene: NA
j_gene: TRBJ1-1
abundance: few
v_gene: TRBV7-3
CDR3nt: TGTGCCAGCAGCCCTATTGCACGTAATGAAGCTTTCTTT
CDR3aa: CASSPIARNEAFF

d_gene: NA
j_gene: TRBJ2-3
abundance: few
v_gene: TRBV28
CDR3nt: TGTGCCAGCAGTTTCCGCCCTTCTTCCTACACAGATACGCAGTATTTT
CDR3aa: CASSFRPSSYTDTQYF

d_gene: TRBD1
j_gene: TRBJ2-1
abundance: few
v_gene: TRBV20-1
CDR3nt: TGCAGTGCTAGAGGGGACAGCAATGAGCAGTTCTTC
CDR3aa: CSARGDSNEQFF

d_gene: NA
j_gene: TRBJ2-2
abundance: NA
v_gene: TRBV6-4
CDR3nt: TGTGCCAGCGCGAGGAAGGACACCGGGGAGCTGTTTTTT
CDR3aa: CASARKDTGELFF

d_gene: TRBD2
j_gene: TRBJ2-1
abundance: many
v_gene: TRBV15
CDR3nt: TGTGCCACCAGGGGGACTAGCGGCTACAATGAGCAGTTCTTC
CDR3aa: CATRGTSGYNEQFF

d_gene: TRBD1
j_gene: TRBJ1-1
abundance: few
v_gene: TRBV12-3/TRBV12-4
CDR3nt: TGTGCCAGCAGTCCGTCGCAGGGGGACACTGAAGCTTTCTTT
CDR3aa: CASSPSQGDTEAFF

d_gene: NA
j_gene: TRBJ1-3
abundance: many
v_gene: TRBV29-1
CDR3nt: TGCAGCGTTGAAAGAGGTCGCTCTGGAAACACCATATATTTT
CDR3aa: CSVERGRSGNTIYF

d_gene: NA
j_gene: TRBJ2-2
abundance: few
v_gene: TRBV12-3/TRBV12-4
CDR3nt: TGTGCCAGCAGTTTAGGCTGGGGGCCTGCCGGGGAGCTGTTTTTT
CDR3aa: CASSLGWGPAGELFF

d_gene: NA
j_gene: TRBJ1-1
abundance: many
v_gene: TRBV5-1
CDR3nt: TGCGCCAGCAGCTTGGAGCGGGGTGGCACTGAAGCTTTCTTT
CDR3aa: CASSLERGGTEAFF

d_gene: NA
j_gene: TRBJ2-3
abundance: NA
v_gene: TRBV7-3
CDR3nt: TGTGCCAGCAGCCCCATAGTGGACACAGATACGCAGTATTTT
CDR3aa: CASSPIVDTDTQYF

d_gene: NA
j_gene: TRBJ1-6
abundance: NA
v_gene: TRBV4-2
CDR3nt: TGTGCCAGCAGCCAAGGGGCAGCAGTATCTAATTCACCCCTCCACTTT
CDR3aa: CASSQGAAVSNSPLHF